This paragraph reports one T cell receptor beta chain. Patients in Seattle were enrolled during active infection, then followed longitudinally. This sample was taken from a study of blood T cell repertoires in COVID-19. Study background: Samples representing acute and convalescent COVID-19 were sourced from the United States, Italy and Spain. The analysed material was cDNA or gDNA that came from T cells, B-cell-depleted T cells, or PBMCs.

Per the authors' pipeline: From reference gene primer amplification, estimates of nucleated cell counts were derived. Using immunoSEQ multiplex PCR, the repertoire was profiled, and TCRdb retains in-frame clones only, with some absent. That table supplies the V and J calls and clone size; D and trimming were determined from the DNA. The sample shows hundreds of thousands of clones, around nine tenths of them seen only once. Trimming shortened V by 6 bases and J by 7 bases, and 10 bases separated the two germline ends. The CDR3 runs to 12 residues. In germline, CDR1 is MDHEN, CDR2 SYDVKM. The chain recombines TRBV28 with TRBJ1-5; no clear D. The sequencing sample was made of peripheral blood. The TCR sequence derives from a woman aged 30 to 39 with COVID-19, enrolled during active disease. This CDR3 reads CASSSLRQPQHF. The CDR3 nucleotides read TGTGCCAGCAGCTCCCTTCGGCAGCCCCAGCATTTT.